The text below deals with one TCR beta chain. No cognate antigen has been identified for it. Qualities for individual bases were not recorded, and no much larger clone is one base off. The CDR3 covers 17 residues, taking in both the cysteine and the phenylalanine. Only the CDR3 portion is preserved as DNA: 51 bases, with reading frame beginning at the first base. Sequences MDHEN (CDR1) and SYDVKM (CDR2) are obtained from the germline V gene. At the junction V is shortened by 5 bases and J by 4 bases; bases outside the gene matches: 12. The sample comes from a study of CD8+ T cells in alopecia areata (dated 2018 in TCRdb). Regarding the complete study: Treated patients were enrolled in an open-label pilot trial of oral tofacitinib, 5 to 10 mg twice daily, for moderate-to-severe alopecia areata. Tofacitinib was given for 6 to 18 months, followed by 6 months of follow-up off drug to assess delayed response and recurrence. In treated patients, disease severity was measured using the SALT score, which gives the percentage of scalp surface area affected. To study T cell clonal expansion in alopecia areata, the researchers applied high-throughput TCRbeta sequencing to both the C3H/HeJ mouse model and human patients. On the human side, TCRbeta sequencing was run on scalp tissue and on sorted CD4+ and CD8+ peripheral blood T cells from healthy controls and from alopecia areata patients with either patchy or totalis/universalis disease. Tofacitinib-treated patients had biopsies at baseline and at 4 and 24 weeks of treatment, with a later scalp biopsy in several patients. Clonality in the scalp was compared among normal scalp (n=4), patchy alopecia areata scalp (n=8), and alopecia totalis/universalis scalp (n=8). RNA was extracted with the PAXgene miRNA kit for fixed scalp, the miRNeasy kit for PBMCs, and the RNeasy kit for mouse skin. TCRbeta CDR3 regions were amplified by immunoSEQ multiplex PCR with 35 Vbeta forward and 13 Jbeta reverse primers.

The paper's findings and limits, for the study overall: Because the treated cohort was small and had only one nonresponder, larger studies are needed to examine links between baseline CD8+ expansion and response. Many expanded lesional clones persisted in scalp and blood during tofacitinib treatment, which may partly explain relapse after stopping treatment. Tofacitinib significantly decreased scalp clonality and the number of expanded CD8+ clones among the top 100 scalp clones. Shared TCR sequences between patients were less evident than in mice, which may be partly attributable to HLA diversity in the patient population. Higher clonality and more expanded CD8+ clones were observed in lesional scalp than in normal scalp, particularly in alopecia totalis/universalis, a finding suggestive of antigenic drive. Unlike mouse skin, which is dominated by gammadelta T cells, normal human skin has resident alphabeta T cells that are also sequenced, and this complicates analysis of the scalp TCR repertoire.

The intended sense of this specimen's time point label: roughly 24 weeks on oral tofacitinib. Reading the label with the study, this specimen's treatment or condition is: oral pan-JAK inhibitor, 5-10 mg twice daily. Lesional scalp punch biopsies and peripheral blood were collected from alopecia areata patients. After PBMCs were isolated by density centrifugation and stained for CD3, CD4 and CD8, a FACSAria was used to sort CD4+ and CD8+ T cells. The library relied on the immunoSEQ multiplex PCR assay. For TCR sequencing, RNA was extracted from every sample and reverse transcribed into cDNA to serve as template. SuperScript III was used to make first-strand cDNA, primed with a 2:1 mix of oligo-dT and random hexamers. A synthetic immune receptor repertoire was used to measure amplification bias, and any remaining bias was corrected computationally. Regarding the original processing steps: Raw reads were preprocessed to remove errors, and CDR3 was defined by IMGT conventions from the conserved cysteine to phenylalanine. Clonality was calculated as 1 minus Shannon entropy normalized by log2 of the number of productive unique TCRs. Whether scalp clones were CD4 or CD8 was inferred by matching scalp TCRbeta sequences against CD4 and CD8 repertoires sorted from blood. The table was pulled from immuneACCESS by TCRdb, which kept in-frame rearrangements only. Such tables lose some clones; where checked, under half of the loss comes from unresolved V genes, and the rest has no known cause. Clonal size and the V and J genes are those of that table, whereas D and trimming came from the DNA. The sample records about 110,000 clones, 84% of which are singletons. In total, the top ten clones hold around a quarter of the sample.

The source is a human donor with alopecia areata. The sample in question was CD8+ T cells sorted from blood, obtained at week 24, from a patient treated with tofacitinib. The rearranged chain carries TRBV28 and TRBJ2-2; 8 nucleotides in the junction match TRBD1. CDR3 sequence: CASSRLQGALSTGELFF. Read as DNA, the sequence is TGTGCCAGCAGTCGCCTCCAGGGGGCCCTTTCCACCGGGGAGCTGTTTTTT.